These 11 T cell receptor beta chains were sequenced from one sample in a study of cytomegalovirus exposure and HLA in healthy donors. Here immunoSEQ multiplex PCR was the method, and the copy in TCRdb shows in-frame clones only, minus some. This table has fewer than 200,000 clones, roughly 90% appearing once. The sequencing sample was made of PBMCs. Every receptor here comes from a man aged 18 to 30 in good health and CMV-seropositive.

The chain carries TRBV30 and TRBJ2-3, with D maybe TRBD2 (5 bases). V lost 4 bases, J lost 4 bases, and 12 bases lay in between. Germline CDR1 reads GTSNPN; CDR2 reads SVGIG (reference sequence). The CDR3 sequence is 13 residues long. The CDR3 spells CAWTELDPDTQYF. Here the CDR3 DNA reads TGTGCCTGGACCGAACTAGATCCAGATACGCAGTATTTT.

This clone was detected only a few times. The chain joins TRBV9 to TRBJ2-3; possible D gene TRBD2, 6 bases. V dropped 0 bases and J dropped 1 base, with 9 bases sitting between them. The CDR3 length is 15 residues. Per the germline V gene, CDR1 is SGDLS and CDR2 is YYNGEE. The CDR3 spells CASSVALAGTDTQYF. CDR3 nucleotides: TGTGCCAGCAGCGTAGCGTTAGCGGGCACAGATACGCAGTATTTT.

This clone was seen a few times. The V and J genes are TRBV5-1 and TRBJ2-7; 10 bases match TRBD1. The CDR3 runs 14 residues. Germline lookup yields CDR1 SGHRS and CDR2 YFSETQ. V lost 4 bases to trimming and J lost 4 bases; unmatched junction nucleotides: 5. The CDR3 reads CASSMGQGTYEQYF. In DNA, the CDR3 is TGCGCCAGCAGCATGGGACAGGGGACGTACGAGCAGTACTTC.

The chain links TRBV19 to TRBJ1-5; a possible D gene is TRBD1 (5 bases). In germline, CDR1 is LNHDA, CDR2 SQIVND (reference sequence). Trimming removed 3 bases at V and 2 bases at J, with 14 bases between. The CDR3 is 16 residues long. CDR3 sequence reads: CASSMTRQGGNQPQHF. The CDR3 DNA is TGTGCCAGTAGTATGACTAGGCAGGGTGGCAATCAGCCCCAGCATTTT.

V usage is TRBV5-6 and J usage is TRBJ1-2; tentatively, D is TRBD1 (6 bases). V was shortened by 0 bases and J by 3 bases, with 9 bases between the two germline ends. CDR3 length: 14 amino acids. CDR1 SGHDT and CDR2 YYEEEE come from the germline V gene. The CDR3 DNA sequence: TGTGCCAGCAGCTTGGGACAGGCATACTATGGCTACACCTTC. It yields the protein CASSLGQAYYGYTF.

The chain joins TRBV7-9 to TRBJ2-1; D is unresolved. The CDR3 runs 16 residues. Germline CDR1 SEHNR, CDR2 FQNEAQ (reference sequence). Trimming shortened V by 4 bases and J by 0 bases, and 13 bases separated the two germline ends. The CDR3 nucleotides read TGTGCCAGCAGCTCGATACAGCTAAGCTCCTACAATGAGCAGTTCTTC. It codes for CASSSIQLSSYNEQFF.

The V gene is TRBV9, the J gene TRBJ2-5; 14 bases are a match to TRBD2. CDR1 SGDLS and CDR2 YYNGEE come from the germline V gene. J lost 2 bases, V lost 4 bases, and 7 bases had no gene match. The CDR3 length is 17 residues. The chain's CDR3 is CASSKGTSGSLQETQYF. The CDR3 nucleotides read TGTGCCAGCAGCAAAGGGACTAGCGGGAGTCTACAAGAGACCCAGTACTTC. The entire variable domain, with the rest obtained from reference TRBV9 and TRBJ2-5, is as follows: DSGVTQTPKHLITATGQRVTLRCSPRSGDLSVYWYQQSLDQGLQFLIQYYNGEERAKGNILERFSAQQFPDLHSELNLSSLELGDSALYFCASSKGTSGSLQETQYFGPGTRLLVL.

The V and J genes are TRBV5-4 and TRBJ2-5, with D maybe TRBD1 (6 bases). V lost 3 bases and J lost 4, with 16 bases in between. The CDR3 loop spans 15 amino acids. Germline CDR1 and CDR2: SGHNT and YYREEE (reference sequence). CDR3 loop: CASSWDNRARETQYF. CDR3 bases: TGTGCCAGCAGCTGGGACAATCGGGCCCGAGAGACCCAGTACTTC.

This chain uses TRBV28 with TRBJ2-5; a weak D match, TRBD1 (5 bases). CDR3 length: 15 amino acids. Looked up from germline, CDR1 is MDHEN and CDR2 is SYDVKM. The ends were cut back, 6 bases at V and 1 base at J, with 15 bases in the middle. CDR3 protein: CASSFRYRFQETQYF. The DNA for the CDR3 is TGTGCCAGCAGCTTTCGGTACAGGTTCCAAGAGACCCAGTACTTC.

The chain couples TRBV9 to TRBJ1-1, with 7 bases that match TRBD1. V gave up 6 bases and J gave up 4 bases; unmatched junction bases: 9. Germline V gives CDR1 SGDLS, CDR2 YYNGEE. This CDR3 comprises 14 residues. CDR3: CASIDRVEGTEAFF. CDR3 coding DNA: TGTGCCAGCATCGACAGGGTAGAAGGCACTGAAGCTTTCTTT. Looking up the rest from reference TRBV9 and TRBJ1-1 gives the full variable domain: DSGVTQTPKHLITATGQRVTLRCSPRSGDLSVYWYQQSLDQGLQFLIQYYNGEERAKGNILERFSAQQFPDLHSELNLSSLELGDSALYFCASIDRVEGTEAFFGQGTRLTVV.

The chain carries TRBV5-4 and TRBJ2-7, with D perhaps matching TRBD1 (6 bases). This CDR3 is 16 amino acids long. Germline CDR1 reads SGHNT; CDR2 reads YYREEE (reference sequence). V was trimmed by 1 base and J by 0 bases, leaving 14 bases between them. The CDR3 sequence is CASSLKGVASSYEQYF. In DNA form, the CDR3 reads TGTGCCAGCAGCTTGAAGGGGGTGGCAAGCTCCTACGAGCAGTACTTC.